The next 19 T cell receptor beta chains were all read from a single sample in a study of regulatory T cells in long-lasting Graves disease. CDR3-region Arm-PCR and iRepertoire HTBI primers produced the TCR beta libraries. TCRdb re-called the multiplex PCR reads through MiXCR, storing one row per CDR3 protein. The data show around 400,000 distinct CDR3 sequences, roughly a sixth seen once. As for time point: newly diagnosed GD, antithyroid drugs for less than 3 months. From RNA extracted from PBMCs, the TCR library was made. The material sequenced was peripheral blood mononuclear cells (PBMCs), taken at new diagnosis, from a patient treated with antithyroid drugs. The receptors come from a female donor with Graves disease.

This clonotype showed up just a few times. This chain links TRBV27 with TRBJ2-1, with 8 bases identical to TRBD1. Germline V gives CDR1 MNHEY, CDR2 SMNVEV (reference sequence). The CDR3 totals 14 residues. J lost 8 bases, V lost 3 bases, and 6 bases had no gene match. The CDR3 nucleotides read TGTGCCAGCAGTTTTGGACAGGGAGAATATGAGCAGTTCTTC. Its protein is CASSFGQGEYEQFF.

The J gene is TRBJ1-2, the V gene TRBV2; TRBD1 agrees at 8 bases. This CDR3 region has 15 residues. V gave up 5 bases and J gave up 3 bases; unmatched junction bases: 8. Germline values: CDR1 SNHLY, CDR2 FYNNEI. The CDR3 loop is CASSPTRGLYYGYTF. The CDR3 DNA is TGTGCCAGCAGTCCTACCAGGGGGCTCTACTATGGCTACACCTTC. The full variable domain, rest sourced from reference TRBV2 and TRBJ1-2, is EPEVTQTPSHQVTQMGQEVILRCVPISNHLYFYWYRQILGQKVEFLVSFYNNEISEKSEIFDDQFSVERPDGSNFTLKIRSTKLEDSAMYFCASSPTRGLYYGYTFGSGTRLTVV.

In DNA, the CDR3 is TGCAGCGTTGTGGGCGCGGGAGTGGTTGGTGAGCAGTTCTTC. It encodes CSVVGAGVVGEQFF. The gene calls are TRBV29-1 and TRBJ2-1, with 7 bases fitting TRBD2. Germline V gene sequence: CDR1 SQVTM, CDR2 ANQGSEA. The junction had 12 bases not matched to a gene; V was cut back by 4 bases and J by 9 bases. The CDR3 has 14 residues.

This clonotype was seen many times. The chain employs TRBV11-2 and TRBJ2-3, with D possibly being TRBD1 or TRBD2 (5 bases each). V was cut by 5 bases and J by 3 bases, with 15 bases left in between. The germline V gene has CDR1 SGHAT and CDR2 FQNNGV. This CDR3 is built from 15 residues. CDR3 coding DNA: TGTGCCAGCAGCCCCCTTCGGGGCAGAACAGATACGCAGTATTTT. Residues: CASSPLRGRTDTQYF. The variable domain in full, with the rest retrieved from reference TRBV11-2 and TRBJ2-3, is EAGVAQSPRYKIIEKRQSVAFWCNPISGHATLYWYQQILGQGPKLLIQFQNNGVVDDSQLPKDRFSAERLKGVDSTLKIQPAKLEDSAVYLCASSPLRGRTDTQYFGPGTRLTVL.

The chain carries TRBV6-1 and TRBJ2-2; the match to TRBD2 covers 10 bases. The CDR3 runs 14 residues. V shed 5 bases and J 8 bases; nucleotides not matched to a gene: 5. Germline lookup yields CDR1 MNHNS and CDR2 SASEGT. CDR3 sequence: CASSPTSGKGELFF. The CDR3, as DNA: TGTGCCAGCAGTCCTACTAGCGGGAAGGGGGAGCTGTTTTTT.

The J gene is TRBJ2-7, the V gene TRBV4-1; D perhaps matches TRBD1 (5 bases). This CDR3 spans 15 amino acids. Germline CDR1 MGHRA, CDR2 YSYEKL. The V end was cut by 0 bases, the J end by 4 bases, with 13 bases between. The CDR3 nucleotides are TGCGCCAGCAGCCAAGATAATTCAGACAGATACGAGCAGTACTTC. Translation gives CASSQDNSDRYEQYF.

J is TRBJ1-5 and V is TRBV4-1; D gene unclear. Germline V gene data show CDR1 as MGHRA and CDR2 as YSYEKL. V lost 1 base to trimming and J lost 4 bases, with 11 bases between them. There are 15 residues in the CDR3. CDR3 in DNA: TGCGCCAGCAGCCAAGGCGGTCAGCAAAATCAGCCCCAGCATTTT. Its translation: CASSQGGQQNQPQHF.

This clonotype came up many times. The rearrangement joins TRBV5-1 to TRBJ2-1, with 7 bases fitting TRBD1. In germline, CDR1 is SGHRS, CDR2 YFSETQ. V lost 4 bases, J lost 4 bases, and 8 bases stayed unmatched. The CDR3 has 15 residues. The CDR3 protein is CASSVTGTDYNEQFF. Written as DNA, the CDR3 is TGCGCCAGCAGCGTTACCGGGACAGATTACAATGAGCAGTTCTTC.

The chain is built from TRBV12-3 or TRBV12-4 and TRBJ1-2, with D tentatively TRBD1 (5 bases). CDR3 length: 13 amino acids. V lost 6 bases, J lost 4 bases, and 12 bases lay in between. This CDR3 is CASSRGGTYGYTF. Written as DNA, the CDR3 is TGTGCCAGCAGCCGGGGGGGGACCTATGGCTACACCTTC.

This clonotype was observed a handful of times. This chain joins TRBV4-2 and TRBJ2-5; D is possibly TRBD1 (7 bases). Germline CDR1 reads LGHNA; CDR2 reads YNFKEQ. The CDR3 is 17 amino acids. V was trimmed by 3 bases and J by 5 bases, leaving 22 bases between them. The CDR3 here is CASSQATGTQGGETQYF. The DNA for the CDR3 is TGTGCCAGCAGCCAGGCCACCGGGACCCAGGGGGGTGAGACCCAGTACTTC.

This clonotype came up many times. This chain links TRBV3-1 with TRBJ2-2; D uncertain. The V end lost 1 base, the J end lost 0 bases, and 9 bases lay between the germline ends. Germline V gene data show CDR1 as LGHDT and CDR2 as YNNKEL (reference sequence). The CDR3 contains 16 residues. CDR3 region: CASSQVMTANTGELFF. The CDR3 DNA reads TGTGCCAGCAGCCAAGTGATGACGGCGAACACCGGGGAGCTGTTTTTT.

J is TRBJ2-1 and V is TRBV9, with D perhaps TRBD2 (5 bases). Germline assignment: CDR1 SGDLS and CDR2 YYNGEE. Trimming took off 1 base at V and 3 bases at J, with 11 bases between the two ends. There are 15 residues in the CDR3. CDR3: CASSVWERDYNEQFF. In DNA, the CDR3 is TGTGCCAGCAGCGTATGGGAGCGAGACTACAATGAGCAGTTCTTC.

The CDR3: CASSMEVGWDNSYEQYF. Written as DNA, the CDR3 is TGTGCCAGTAGTATGGAAGTCGGGTGGGACAACTCCTACGAGCAGTACTTC. This chain links TRBV19 with TRBJ2-7; D perhaps matches TRBD1 (6 bases). The CDR3 totals 17 residues. V lost 3 bases to trimming and J lost 0 bases, with 18 bases between them. CDR1 is LNHDA and CDR2 is SQIVND in the germline V gene (reference sequence).

The sample holds many counts of this clonotype. The chain carries TRBV20-1 and TRBJ2-1, with 8 bases fitting TRBD1. The V and J ends lost 3 bases and 9 bases, in that order; junction bases with no gene match: 7. Germline CDR1 reads DFQATT; CDR2 reads SNEGSKA (reference sequence). There are 13 residues in the CDR3. The CDR3 region has the DNA TGCAGTGCTAGGGAACAGGGGGATGTTGAGCAGTTCTTC. As protein: CSAREQGDVEQFF.

This clonotype was observed at least ten times. The chain carries TRBV28 and TRBJ2-7; a weak D match, TRBD2 (6 bases). Trimming took 8 bases from V and 7 from J, leaving 24 bases between them. The CDR3 consists of 15 residues. Germline V lookup: CDR1 MDHEN, CDR2 SYDVKM. This chain's CDR3 is CASLTWGDSANEQYF. The CDR3 coding sequence is TGTGCCAGCTTGACCTGGGGGGACTCAGCTAATGAGCAGTACTTC. Full variable domain (missing parts from reference TRBV28 and TRBJ2-7): DVKVTQSSRYLVKRTGEKVFLECVQDMDHENMFWYRQDPGLGLRLIYFSYDVKMKEKGDIPEGYSVSREKKERFSLILESASTNQTSMYLCASLTWGDSANEQYFGPGTRLTVT.

This clonotype was observed many times. This chain uses TRBV12-3 or TRBV12-4 with TRBJ1-2, with TRBD1 matching 7 bases. The CDR3 is 16 residues long. Trimming took 3 bases from V and 1 from J; bases not matched to a gene: 8. The CDR3 loop is CASSFRTGNRNYGYTF. CDR3 in DNA: TGTGCCAGCAGTTTCAGGACAGGAAATCGTAACTATGGCTACACCTTC.

This clonotype turned up a few times. V is TRBV6-1 and J is TRBJ1-2; D remains unclear. CDR1 and CDR2 from the germline V gene are MNHNS and SASEGT. CDR3 size: 10 residues. Trimming stripped 6 bases from V and 5 bases from J, with 4 bases between. For the CDR3, the DNA is TGTGCCAGCAGGCAGTATGGCTACACCTTC. Translated: CASRQYGYTF.

Ten or more counts support this clonotype. The chain carries TRBV7-9 and TRBJ2-2, with TRBD2 matching 9 bases. The CDR3 covers 16 residues. The ends lost 2 bases at V and 6 bases at J; junction bases unmatched: 7. Looked up from germline, CDR1 is SEHNR and CDR2 is FQNEAQ (reference sequence). Here the CDR3 DNA reads TGTGCCAGCAGCTTACTCGCGGGGGGGGAATCCGGGGAGCTGTTTTTT. Amino acid sequence: CASSLLAGGESGELFF.

The rearrangement joins TRBV6-1 to TRBJ1-2; the D gene is possibly TRBD1 (5 bases). Germline values: CDR1 MNHNS, CDR2 SASEGT. Trimming removed 7 bases at V and 6 bases at J, with 12 bases between. The CDR3 sequence is 12 residues long. In nucleotides, the CDR3 is TGTGCCAGCACCTTGGAGGGGAATGGCTACACCTTC. Its translation: CASTLEGNGYTF.